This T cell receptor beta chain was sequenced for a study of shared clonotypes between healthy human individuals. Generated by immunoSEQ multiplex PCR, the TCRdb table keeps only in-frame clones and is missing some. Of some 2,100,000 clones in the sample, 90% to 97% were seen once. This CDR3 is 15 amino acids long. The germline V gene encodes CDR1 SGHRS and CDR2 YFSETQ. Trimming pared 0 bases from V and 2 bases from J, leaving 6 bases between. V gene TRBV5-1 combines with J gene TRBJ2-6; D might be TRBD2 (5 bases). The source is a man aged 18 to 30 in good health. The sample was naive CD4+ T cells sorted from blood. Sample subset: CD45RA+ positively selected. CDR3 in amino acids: CASSLVEAGANVLTF. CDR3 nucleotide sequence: TGCGCCAGCAGCTTGGTGGAGGCTGGGGCCAACGTCCTGACTTTC.